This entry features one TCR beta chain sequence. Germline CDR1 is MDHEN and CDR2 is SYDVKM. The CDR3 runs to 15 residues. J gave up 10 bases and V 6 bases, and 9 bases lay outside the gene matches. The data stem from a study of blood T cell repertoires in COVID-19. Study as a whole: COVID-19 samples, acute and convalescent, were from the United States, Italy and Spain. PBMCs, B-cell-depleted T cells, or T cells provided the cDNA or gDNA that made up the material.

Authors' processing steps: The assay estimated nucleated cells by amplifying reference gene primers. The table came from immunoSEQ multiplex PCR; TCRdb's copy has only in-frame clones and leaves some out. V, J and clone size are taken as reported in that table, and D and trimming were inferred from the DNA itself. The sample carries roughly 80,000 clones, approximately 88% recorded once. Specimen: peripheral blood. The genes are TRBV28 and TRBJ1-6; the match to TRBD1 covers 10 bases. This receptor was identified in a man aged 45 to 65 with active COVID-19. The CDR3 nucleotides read TGTGCCAGCAGGGGGGGGACAGGGGCGGCCTCACCCCTCCACTTT. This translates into CASRGGTGAASPLHF. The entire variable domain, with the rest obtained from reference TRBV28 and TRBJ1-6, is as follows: DVKVTQSSRYLVKRTGEKVFLECVQDMDHENMFWYRQDPGLGLRLIYFSYDVKMKEKGDIPEGYSVSREKKERFSLILESASTNQTSMYLCASRGGTGAASPLHFGNGTRLTVT.